The clone carrying this T cell receptor beta chain was detected ten times or more. The sample comes from a study of T cells in Graves' hyperthyroidism and ophthalmopathy. TCR beta CDR3 regions were amplified from RNA transcripts. Carried out on the TCR CDR3, a first-round RT-PCR used the HTBI primer set. TCRdb reprocessed the multiplex PCR reads with MiXCR, giving one entry per CDR3 protein. The sample has 500,000 to 800,000 distinct CDR3 sequences, roughly 15% seen once. V shed 5 bases, J shed 9 bases, and the junction held 5 bases outside the gene matches. The CDR3 has 13 amino acids. Germline lookup yields CDR1 PRHDT and CDR2 FYEKMQ (reference sequence).

The TCR comes from a woman between 50 and 59 years old with Graves' ophthalmopathy. The rearrangement uses TRBV13 and TRBJ2-3, with TRBD2 matching 10 bases. Specimen: blood. CDR3 region: CASSPPSGRTQYF. The CDR3 DNA is TGTGCCAGCAGCCCTCCTAGCGGGAGAACGCAGTATTTT.